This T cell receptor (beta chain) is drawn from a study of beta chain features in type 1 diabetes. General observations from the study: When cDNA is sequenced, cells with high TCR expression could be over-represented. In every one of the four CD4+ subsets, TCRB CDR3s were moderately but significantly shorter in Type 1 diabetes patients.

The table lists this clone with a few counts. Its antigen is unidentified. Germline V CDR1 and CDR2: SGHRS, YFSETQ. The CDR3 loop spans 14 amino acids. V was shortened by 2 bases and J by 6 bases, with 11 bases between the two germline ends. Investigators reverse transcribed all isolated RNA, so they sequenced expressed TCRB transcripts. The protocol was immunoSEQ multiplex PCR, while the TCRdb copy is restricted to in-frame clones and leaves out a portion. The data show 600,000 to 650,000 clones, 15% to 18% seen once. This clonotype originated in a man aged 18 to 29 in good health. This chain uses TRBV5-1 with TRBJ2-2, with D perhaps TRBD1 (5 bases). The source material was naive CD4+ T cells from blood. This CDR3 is CASSFQGGPGELFF. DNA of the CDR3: TGCGCCAGCAGCTTCCAGGGTGGGCCCGGGGAGCTGTTTTTT.